This paragraph reports one T cell receptor (beta chain). The sample comes from a study of cytomegalovirus exposure and HLA in healthy donors. Study-level background: An early data release held about 85 million unique TCRs from HLA-typed donors.

The PCR used 60 Vbeta and 13 Jbeta primers. TCRdb keeps only in-frame clones here, not all; method: immunoSEQ multiplex PCR. Recorded for this sample: more than 70,000 clones. This TCR was sampled from a woman aged 60-75 years in good health and CMV-seronegative. The sequenced sample consisted of PBMCs.

This CDR3 is CASSVSWRDPGELFF. Here the CDR3 DNA reads TGTGCCAGCAGCGTAAGTTGGCGGGACCCCGGGGAGCTGTTTTTT. This chain joins TRBV9 and TRBJ2-2; D perhaps matches TRBD2 (6 bases). This CDR3 has 15 amino acids. V was pared by 1 base and J by 6 bases, with 13 bases between. The germline V gene has CDR1 SGDLS and CDR2 YYNGEE.